The clone carrying this T cell receptor beta chain has just one count. What it recognizes is unknown. The entry originates in a study of T cell responses to AZD1222 COVID-19 vaccine. Study-level results: Mostly white British, mostly female donors; authors suggested clonal diversity may be underestimated. Sampled repertoires all dated from after the peak T cell response.

The CDR3 length is 14 residues. Trimming stripped 0 bases from V and 4 bases from J, with 10 bases between. CDR1 is KGHSH and CDR2 is LQKENI in the germline V gene. Measured with immunoSEQ multiplex PCR; TCRdb has only the in-frame clones, and not every one. The sample records around 86,000 clones, around 90% being singletons. The rearrangement joins TRBV18 to TRBJ2-7; D perhaps matches TRBD2 (5 bases). The material sequenced was peripheral blood, taken on day 0 of AZD1222 vaccination. This clonotype was obtained from an adult in good health. The CDR3 spells CASSPPGEGYEQYF. Here the CDR3 DNA reads TGTGCCAGCTCACCACCCGGGGAAGGGTACGAGCAGTACTTC.